The 27 T cell receptor beta chains in this list originate from one sample, sequenced in a study of T cell repertoires in cytomegalovirus infection. Using its own MiXCR run on the reads, TCRdb lists one record per CDR3 protein. The profile shows about 220,000 distinct CDR3 sequences, around two fifths of them singletons. Which antigens these TCRs recognize remains unknown. Specimen: CD8+ T cells from cultured PBMCs, collected from culture after CMV antigen stimulation. The source is a human donor in good health (CMV status not recorded). Some clones in this sample may be carry-over from other donors' samples.

The genes are TRBV27 and TRBJ2-3; tentatively, D is TRBD1 or TRBD2 (5 bases each). The CDR3 runs to 13 residues. The germline V gene encodes CDR1 MNHEY and CDR2 SMNVEV (reference sequence). Between the trimmed V and J ends, which lost 3 bases and 6 bases, there was a span of 10 bases. CDR3 sequence: CASSFLRGDTQYF. CDR3 DNA sequence: TGTGCCAGCAGTTTTCTGAGGGGCGATACGCAGTATTTT.

The chain couples TRBV7-2 to TRBJ2-2; D possibly matches TRBD1 or TRBD2 (5 bases each). This CDR3 is 15 amino acids long. V dropped 7 bases and J dropped 1 base, with 13 bases sitting between them. Germline assignment: CDR1 SGHTA and CDR2 FQGNSA. The CDR3 sequence is CASTPGTVNTGELFF. The CDR3 bases are TGTGCCAGCACGCCGGGGACGGTGAACACCGGGGAGCTGTTTTTT.

V usage is TRBV6-6 and J usage is TRBJ1-6; D is unclear. The CDR3 is 16 amino acids. Looked up from germline, CDR1 is MNHNY and CDR2 is SVGAGI (reference sequence). V was cut by 0 bases and J by 6 bases, with 12 bases left in between. Here the CDR3 reads CASSYSVADTNSPLHF. For the CDR3, the DNA is TGTGCCAGCAGTTACTCGGTTGCGGATACTAATTCACCCCTCCACTTT.

A few counts support this clonotype. CDR3 residues: CASRRGTVPYEQYF. In nucleotides, the CDR3 is TGTGCCAGCCGCCGGGGGACAGTCCCCTACGAGCAGTACTTC. This chain links TRBV11-2 with TRBJ2-7; possible D gene TRBD1, 7 bases. CDR1 and CDR2 (germline): SGHAT, FQNNGV. The germline V and J ends were trimmed by 8 bases and 2 bases, with 16 bases remaining between them. The CDR3 runs to 14 residues. Based on the CDR3 plus reference TRBV11-2 and TRBJ2-7, the full variable domain is EAGVAQSPRYKIIEKRQSVAFWCNPISGHATLYWYQQILGQGPKLLIQFQNNGVVDDSQLPKDRFSAERLKGVDSTLKIQPAKLEDSAVYLCASRRGTVPYEQYFGPGTRLTVT.

J is TRBJ1-4 and V is TRBV7-4, with D unclear. V was trimmed by 3 bases and J by 12 bases, leaving 11 bases between them. CDR3 length: 12 amino acids. In germline, CDR1 is SGHVT, CDR2 SQSDAQ. The CDR3 nucleotides are TGTGCCAGCAGCTTCGGGGTGACGGAACTGTTTTTT. This sequence encodes CASSFGVTELFF.

This clonotype was detected only a few times. V and J are TRBV6-1 and TRBJ1-1; D is unresolved. From germline, CDR1 is MNHNS and CDR2 SASEGT. The CDR3 consists of 12 residues. V was pared by 0 bases and J by 10 bases, with 9 bases between. CDR3 sequence: CASSEALRGAFF. The CDR3 DNA is TGTGCCAGCAGTGAAGCGCTTCGGGGAGCTTTCTTT.

At least ten counts were recorded for this clonotype. DNA of the CDR3: TGTGCCAGCAGCTATAAATACGGGAACGGCAATCAGCCCCAGCATTTT. Its protein product is CASSYKYGNGNQPQHF. V is TRBV7-8 and J is TRBJ1-5; D is undetermined. The V gene's germline CDR1 is SGHVS and CDR2 FQNEAQ. Trimming pared 4 bases from V and 2 bases from J, leaving 15 bases between. This CDR3 has 16 residues. Complete variable domain (other parts from reference TRBV7-8 and TRBJ1-5): GAGVSQSPRYKVAKRGQDVALRCDPISGHVSLFWYQQALGQGPEFLTYFQNEAQLDKSGLPSDRFFAERPEGSVSTLKIQRTQQEDSAVYLCASSYKYGNGNQPQHFGDGTRLSIL.

V gene TRBV28 combines with J gene TRBJ2-7, with TRBD1 identical over 7 bases. Per the germline V gene, CDR1 is MDHEN and CDR2 is SYDVKM. Trimming removed 2 bases from V and 0 bases from J; junction bases left unmatched: 1. This CDR3 is built from 14 residues. The CDR3 DNA sequence: TGTGCCAGCAGTTTAGGGGACAGCTCCTACGAGCAGTACTTC. Translating gives CASSLGDSSYEQYF.

The chain carries TRBV4-1 and TRBJ1-1, with a weak D call TRBD1 (6 bases). From germline, CDR1 is MGHRA and CDR2 YSYEKL. Trimming stripped 3 bases from V and 3 bases from J, with 20 bases between. The CDR3 covers 17 residues. CDR3 nucleotide sequence: TGCGCCAGCAGCCACAGTAGGCAGGGGCGCATATACACTGAAGCTTTCTTT. Translated: CASSHSRQGRIYTEAFF.

V is TRBV27 and J is TRBJ2-3, with D unresolved. Germline CDR1 MNHEY, CDR2 SMNVEV (reference sequence). V lost 8 bases to trimming and J lost 4 bases, with 7 bases between them. The CDR3 is made up of 11 amino acids. Written as DNA, the CDR3 is TGTGCCAGCGCCTGGGCAGATACGCAGTATTTT. Translating it yields CASAWADTQYF.

Turning to this clonotype: Given a much more abundant clone one base away, this may be a read error. The chain carries TRBV7-8 and TRBJ2-2, with 9 positions matching TRBD2. The junction had 7 bases not matched to a gene; V was cut back by 4 bases and J by 1 base. The length of the CDR3 is 17 residues. Germline CDR1 SGHVS, CDR2 FQNEAQ. The CDR3 bases are TGTGCCAGCAGCTCCGGTGGCGGGAGGGGGAACACCGGGGAGCTGTTTTTT. It is translated as CASSSGGGRGNTGELFF. The whole variable domain, filled in from reference TRBV7-8 and TRBJ2-2, reads GAGVSQSPRYKVAKRGQDVALRCDPISGHVSLFWYQQALGQGPEFLTYFQNEAQLDKSGLPSDRFFAERPEGSVSTLKIQRTQQEDSAVYLCASSSGGGRGNTGELFFGEGSRLTVL.

This chain joins TRBV6-6 and TRBJ2-5; 10 bases fit TRBD2. The CDR3 loop spans 23 amino acids. J lost 3 bases, V lost 0 bases, and 25 bases had no gene match. The germline CDR1 and CDR2 sequences are MNHNY and SVGAGI (reference sequence). CDR3 loop: CASSYSINQFGLASGSMEETQYF. CDR3 nucleotide sequence: TGTGCCAGCAGTTACTCGATAAATCAATTCGGACTGGCTAGCGGGAGTATGGAAGAGACCCAGTACTTC.

This clonotype was seen only a few times. The chain recombines TRBV28 with TRBJ1-1; D call uncertain. The germline gives CDR1 MDHEN, CDR2 SYDVKM. The CDR3 contains 14 residues. The V gene lost 5 bases and the J gene lost 5 bases, with 15 bases spanning the gap. The CDR3 is CASSPQEARTEAFF. CDR3 nucleotide sequence: TGTGCCAGCAGTCCCCAAGAGGCCAGGACTGAAGCTTTCTTT. Full variable domain (rest looked up from reference TRBV28 and TRBJ1-1): DVKVTQSSRYLVKRTGEKVFLECVQDMDHENMFWYRQDPGLGLRLIYFSYDVKMKEKGDIPEGYSVSREKKERFSLILESASTNQTSMYLCASSPQEARTEAFFGQGTRLTVV.

In its sample, this clonotype was seen many times. A junction boundary mismatches the germline segment, possibly from a read error. The rearrangement uses TRBV4-1 and TRBJ2-1, with a weak D call TRBD1 (5 bases). This CDR3 has 12 residues. Germline V gene lookup returns CDR1 MGHRA and CDR2 YSYEKL. CDR3 residues: CASSSGYNEQFF. The CDR3 region has the DNA TGTGCCAGCAGTTCAGGGTACAATGAGCAGTTCTTC.

This clonotype was seen a few times. The CDR3 protein is CASSSPDTDTQYF. In DNA, the CDR3 is TGTGCCAGCAGCTCCCCGGACACAGATACGCAGTATTTT. V and J are TRBV13 and TRBJ2-3; D gene unclear. Trimming left V 4 bases short and J 2 bases short, with 7 bases between. The CDR3 runs 13 residues. The germline V gene has CDR1 PRHDT and CDR2 FYEKMQ (reference sequence).

V is TRBV6-1 and J is TRBJ1-5, with D unclear. The V and J ends lost 7 bases and 6 bases respectively, with 13 bases between them. Germline V lookup: CDR1 MNHNS, CDR2 SASEGT. CDR3 length: 13 residues. In nucleotides, the CDR3 is TGTGCCAGCACGGGCCCGGTCGGTCAGCCCCAGCATTTT. This sequence encodes CASTGPVGQPQHF.

This clonotype was picked up many times. The chain is built from TRBV7-6 and TRBJ1-5; D uncertain. Germline CDR1 reads SGHVS; CDR2 reads FNYEAQ. The CDR3 has 14 amino acids. V was clipped by 2 bases and J by 3 bases, with 8 bases between them. The CDR3 DNA follows: TGTGCCAGCAGCTTATGGGCGTTCAATCAGCCCCAGCATTTT. It is translated as CASSLWAFNQPQHF.

This clonotype was observed many times. The V call is TRBV7-2, the J call TRBJ2-2; possible D gene TRBD1, 6 bases. V shed 10 bases and J shed 4 bases, with 19 bases lying between them. This CDR3 comprises 15 residues. Germline V lookup: CDR1 SGHTA, CDR2 FQGNSA. CDR3 sequence (DNA): TGTGCCACTTTAAAGGGGACAAGGAGCACCGGGGAGCTGTTTTTT. As protein: CATLKGTRSTGELFF.

This clonotype came up many times. The chain uses TRBV11-2 and TRBJ2-2, with 11 bases fitting TRBD2. The CDR3 extends over 16 amino acids. The germline V gene has CDR1 SGHAT and CDR2 FQNNGV. V was clipped by 1 base and J by 5 bases; unmatched bases: 3. The CDR3 protein is CASSLGLAGGTGELFF. CDR3 bases: TGTGCCAGCAGCTTAGGGCTAGCGGGAGGTACCGGGGAGCTGTTTTTT.

This clonotype was counted between two and nine times. V usage is TRBV7-3 and J usage is TRBJ2-1, with 7 bases aligning to TRBD2. This CDR3 has 14 residues. J gave up 8 bases and V 4 bases, and 8 bases lay outside the gene matches. CDR1 is SGHTA, CDR2 FQGTGA, per germline. The CDR3 sequence is CASSSGGVTDEQFF. As DNA, the CDR3 is TGTGCCAGCAGCTCGGGGGGTGTCACGGATGAGCAGTTCTTC.

There are a few counts of this clonotype. The chain combines TRBV7-8 with TRBJ1-1, with D possibly matching TRBD1 (6 bases). Germline-derived CDR1 and CDR2 are SGHVS and FQNEAQ. The germline V and J ends were trimmed by 4 bases and 0 bases, with 18 bases remaining between them. The CDR3 is made up of 17 amino acids. The CDR3: CASSYQKGVTVNTEAFF. The CDR3 DNA reads TGTGCCAGCAGCTACCAGAAGGGGGTTACGGTGAACACTGAAGCTTTCTTT. The full variable domain, its missing parts supplied by reference TRBV7-8 and TRBJ1-1, is GAGVSQSPRYKVAKRGQDVALRCDPISGHVSLFWYQQALGQGPEFLTYFQNEAQLDKSGLPSDRFFAERPEGSVSTLKIQRTQQEDSAVYLCASSYQKGVTVNTEAFFGQGTRLTVV.

This sequence joins TRBV15 and TRBJ2-3; D tentatively fits TRBD1 or TRBD2 (5 bases each). Germline V gives CDR1 LNHNV, CDR2 YYDKDF (reference sequence). The CDR3 runs to 15 residues. V dropped 1 base and J dropped 2 bases, with 10 bases sitting between them. Here the CDR3 reads CATSRGDGVTDTQYF. The DNA of the CDR3 is TGTGCCACCAGCAGAGGGGACGGGGTCACAGATACGCAGTATTTT.

V and J are TRBV28 and TRBJ2-3; D perhaps matches TRBD2 (5 bases). Germline CDR1 and CDR2: MDHEN and SYDVKM. V lost 5 bases and J lost 7, with 19 bases in between. The CDR3 consists of 15 residues. The CDR3 nucleotides read TGTGCCAGCAGTCCCCCAACTAGGGTTGAGTATACGCAGTATTTT. Amino acids: CASSPPTRVEYTQYF. The variable domain in full, completed from reference TRBV28 and TRBJ2-3, reads DVKVTQSSRYLVKRTGEKVFLECVQDMDHENMFWYRQDPGLGLRLIYFSYDVKMKEKGDIPEGYSVSREKKERFSLILESASTNQTSMYLCASSPPTRVEYTQYFGPGTRLTVL.

This clonotype has a handful of counts. The V gene is TRBV7-6, the J gene TRBJ2-5, with D possibly TRBD1 on 5 matching bases. The CDR3 contains 15 residues. CDR1 SGHVS and CDR2 FNYEAQ come from the germline V gene. Trimming cost V 2 bases and J 5 bases, with 15 bases left between them. The CDR3 loop is CASSLIQGMEETQYF. For the CDR3, the DNA is TGTGCCAGCAGCTTAATCCAGGGTATGGAGGAGACCCAGTACTTC.

The chain has TRBV6-8 and TRBJ2-7, with 8 bases matching TRBD1. Trimming took 5 bases from V and 3 from J; bases not matched to a gene: 18. The CDR3 has 18 amino acids. Germline V gene sequence: CDR1 MNHGY, CDR2 SAAAGT. Written as DNA, the CDR3 is TGTGCCAGCAGTCTAAGAGGGATCACAGGGGGAAGAATCTACGAGCAGTACTTC. The encoded protein is CASSLRGITGGRIYEQYF.

The chain uses TRBV27 and TRBJ2-5; the D gene is possibly TRBD1 (5 bases). Trimming took off 2 bases at V and 0 bases at J, with 10 bases between the two ends. CDR1 is MNHEY and CDR2 is SMNVEV in the germline V gene (reference sequence). The CDR3 loop spans 15 amino acids. This CDR3 is CASSLGARYQETQYF. The CDR3 nucleotides are TGTGCCAGCAGTTTAGGGGCACGGTACCAAGAGACCCAGTACTTC.

As regards this clonotype: The junction and the germline gene differ at one end; a read error may be behind it. The rearrangement links TRBV27 to TRBJ2-7, with D possibly being TRBD1 (5 bases). The CDR3 extends over 13 amino acids. Per germline, CDR1 MNHEY and CDR2 SMNVEV (reference sequence). The CDR3 loop is CASSLSLRGEQYF. In DNA form, the CDR3 reads TGTGCCAGCAGTCTATCACTAAGGGGAGAGCAGTACTTC.